This T cell receptor (beta chain) was sequenced during a study of T-cell memory formation after mild COVID-19. Across the whole study: The TCR clusters were mostly specific to one donor.

5'RACE, which relied on constant-segment primers, yielded TCR alpha and TCR beta cDNA libraries carrying sample barcodes and UMIs. Each CDR3 protein is one row after TCRdb ran MiXCR on the 5' RACE reads. Of about 430,000 distinct CDR3 sequences listed, approximately 19% are singletons. Findings of the study overall: The authors did not confirm SARS-CoV-2 specificity of second-wave clones peaking day 37.

This clonotype was counted between two and nine times. As yet, its antigen is unknown. This receptor was identified in a man aged 18 to 30 who had mild COVID-19 (a few samples of this study predate the infection). Cell type and time point are not known. The sequenced sample consisted of PBMCs or a T cell subset sorted from them (not recorded which).

The CDR3, as DNA: TGTGCCAGCAGTTCCCACCCTCAAGCAGGTCAGCCCCAGCATTTT. Protein product: CASSSHPQAGQPQHF. The chain uses TRBV28 and TRBJ1-5; D remains ambiguous. The CDR3 consists of 15 residues. The V gene's germline CDR1 is MDHEN and CDR2 SYDVKM. Trimming shortened V by 4 bases and J by 6 bases, and 16 bases separated the two germline ends.